Below, 18 T cell receptor beta chains from the same sample are listed, as sequenced in a study of cytomegalovirus exposure and HLA in healthy donors. Primers for the PCR totalled 60 Vbeta and 13 Jbeta. Profiling relied on immunoSEQ multiplex PCR, and the TCRdb table lists in-frame clones only, not all of them. The table has about 54,000 clones, approximately 81% seen once; the top ten hold approximately 2.8%. The sequenced sample was PBMCs. The receptors were gathered from a woman under 30 in good health and CMV-seronegative.

The chain employs TRBV19 and TRBJ2-1, with TRBD1 as a possible D gene (5 bases). The length of the CDR3 is 13 residues. V was trimmed by 8 bases and J by 3 bases, leaving 11 bases between them. The germline CDR1 and CDR2 sequences are LNHDA and SQIVND (reference sequence). The CDR3 spells CASSPDNYNEQFF. In nucleotides, the CDR3 is TGTGCCAGTTCTCCGGACAACTACAATGAGCAGTTCTTC.

The chain couples TRBV5-1 to TRBJ1-1; TRBD1 matches 8 bases. Germline V gives CDR1 SGHRS, CDR2 YFSETQ. The CDR3 spans 19 residues. With V trimmed by 1 base and J by 0 bases, 14 bases remained unmatched. CDR3 sequence (DNA): TGCGCCAGCAGCTTGTCGTTTCCAGGGGGCGCGGGAATGAACACTGAAGCTTTCTTT. It translates to CASSLSFPGGAGMNTEAFF.

The table lists this clone with a few counts. The chain recombines TRBV7-9 with TRBJ2-7; D is undetermined. This CDR3 comprises 13 residues. Trimming left V 4 bases short and J 3 bases short, with 10 bases between. Germline V gene lookup returns CDR1 SEHNR and CDR2 FQNEAQ (reference sequence). CDR3 sequence reads: CASSSERRYEQYF. DNA for the CDR3: TGTGCCAGCAGCTCGGAGCGTCGCTACGAGCAGTACTTC. Complete variable domain (other parts from reference TRBV7-9 and TRBJ2-7): DTGVSQNPRHKITKRGQNVTFRCDPISEHNRLYWYRQTLGQGPEFLTYFQNEAQLEKSRLLSDRFSAERPKGSFSTLEIQRTEQGDSAMYLCASSSERRYEQYFGPGTRLTVT.

The chain recombines TRBV12-5 with TRBJ1-1; 8 bases are a match to TRBD1. The CDR3 is made up of 18 amino acids. Per germline, CDR1 LGHNT and CDR2 FRNRAP. Trimming took 2 bases from V and 4 from J; bases not matched to a gene: 15. DNA of the CDR3: TGTGCTAGTGGTTTGACCCAACACTTGACAGGGGTTGGCACTGAAGCTTTCTTT. Translating it yields CASGLTQHLTGVGTEAFF.

In its sample, this clone was seen once. The chain recombines TRBV6-5 with TRBJ2-1; TRBD1 matches at 7 bases. CDR1 and CDR2 from the germline V gene are MNHEY and SVGAGI. Trimming took 8 bases from V and 15 from J; bases not matched to a gene: 16. The CDR3 extends over 13 amino acids. CDR3: CASGPGGSGPRFF. The CDR3 nucleotides read TGTGCCAGCGGCCCAGGGGGAAGCGGACCCCGGTTCTTC.

The J gene is TRBJ1-4, the V gene TRBV28, with 7 bases fitting TRBD1. Germline V gene sequence: CDR1 MDHEN, CDR2 SYDVKM. The CDR3 spans 16 residues. V shed 6 bases and J 3 bases; nucleotides not matched to a gene: 10. The DNA for the CDR3 is TGTGCCAGCAGACCGACAGGGATTGCATCTAATGAAAAACTGTTTTTT. Protein: CASRPTGIASNEKLFF.

The chain joins TRBV7-3 to TRBJ2-7; 9 nucleotides match TRBD1. CDR1 is SGHTA and CDR2 is FQGTGA in the germline V gene. With 5 bases clipped from V and 4 bases from J, the junction kept 9 bases outside the gene matches. CDR3 size: 15 residues. In nucleotides, the CDR3 is TGTGCCAGCAGCCCCGGGACAGGGTCTCGGTACGAGCAGTACTTC. It is translated as CASSPGTGSRYEQYF.

This clone came up once. CDR3 region: CATSYGGSISTDTQYF. CDR3 nucleotide sequence: TGTGCCACCAGTTATGGGGGGAGCATTAGCACAGATACGCAGTATTTT. The chain recombines TRBV15 with TRBJ2-3; a weak D match, TRBD2 (6 bases). V was clipped by 6 bases and J by 0 bases, with 16 bases between them. Germline V gene sequence: CDR1 LNHNV, CDR2 YYDKDF (reference sequence). The CDR3 has 16 residues.

The chain is built from TRBV5-1 and TRBJ1-4; the D gene is possibly TRBD1 (5 bases). V dropped 4 bases and J dropped 8 bases, with 15 bases sitting between them. Germline values: CDR1 SGHRS, CDR2 YFSETQ. CDR3 size: 14 residues. The DNA of the CDR3 is TGCGCCAGCAGCCCGCAAGGGGTTGGCGAAAAACTGTTTTTT. This sequence encodes CASSPQGVGEKLFF.

The chain joins TRBV19 to TRBJ2-1, with D possibly being TRBD2 (6 bases). The V end was cut by 10 bases, the J end by 2 bases, with 12 bases between. This CDR3 spans 13 amino acids. The germline V gene has CDR1 LNHDA and CDR2 SQIVND (reference sequence). CDR3 loop: CATKEGPYNEQFF. DNA of the CDR3: TGTGCCACTAAGGAGGGCCCCTACAATGAGCAGTTCTTC.

The J gene is TRBJ2-5, the V gene TRBV15, with D maybe TRBD2 (5 bases). The V end lost 0 bases, the J end lost 3 bases, and 26 bases lay between the germline ends. From germline, CDR1 is LNHNV and CDR2 YYDKDF (reference sequence). This CDR3 comprises 20 residues. This CDR3 is CATSRDARAAGSALKETQYF. CDR3 nucleotides: TGTGCCACCAGCAGAGATGCCCGAGCGGCGGGTAGCGCCCTCAAAGAGACCCAGTACTTC.

This sequence joins TRBV7-9 and TRBJ1-1; D not resolved. CDR3 size: 16 residues. In germline, CDR1 is SEHNR, CDR2 FQNEAQ (reference sequence). Deletions cut 5 bases from V and 5 bases from J, with 21 bases between. CDR3 DNA: TGTGCCAGCAGCCTCGGCTTCGGGGTGCTTGGTACTGAAGCTTTCTTT. This translates into CASSLGFGVLGTEAFF. The complete variable domain, with remaining parts taken from reference TRBV7-9 and TRBJ1-1, reads DTGVSQNPRHKITKRGQNVTFRCDPISEHNRLYWYRQTLGQGPEFLTYFQNEAQLEKSRLLSDRFSAERPKGSFSTLEIQRTEQGDSAMYLCASSLGFGVLGTEAFFGQGTRLTVV.

V usage is TRBV11-3 and J usage is TRBJ2-7; D may be TRBD1 (6 bases). Germline V gene data show CDR1 as SGHNT and CDR2 as YENEEA. V dropped 2 bases and J dropped 2 bases, with 13 bases sitting between them. This CDR3 region has 15 residues. This chain's CDR3 is CASSLTGQGTYEQYF. DNA of the CDR3: TGTGCCAGCAGCTTAACGGGACAAGGAACCTACGAGCAGTACTTC.

This chain connects TRBV4-1 to TRBJ1-4; 9 nucleotides agree with TRBD1. The CDR3 has 18 amino acids. Germline values: CDR1 MGHRA, CDR2 YSYEKL. V lost 2 bases and J lost 8; bases outside the gene matches: 15. The CDR3 bases are TGCGCCAGCAGCCAACCCCCGCCCTACAGGGGGCGTCAGGAAAAACTGTTTTTT. Translation gives CASSQPPPYRGRQEKLFF.

The genes are TRBV7-9 and TRBJ1-5; 7 nucleotides match TRBD1. V shed 5 bases, J shed 5 bases, and the junction held 9 bases outside the gene matches. Germline V gene sequence: CDR1 SEHNR, CDR2 FQNEAQ (reference sequence). The CDR3 extends over 15 amino acids. CDR3 nucleotide sequence: TGTGCCAGCAGCGGCGGGACAGTGGATGATCAGCCCCAGCATTTT. Amino acid sequence: CASSGGTVDDQPQHF. The complete variable domain, with remaining parts taken from reference TRBV7-9 and TRBJ1-5, reads DTGVSQNPRHKITKRGQNVTFRCDPISEHNRLYWYRQTLGQGPEFLTYFQNEAQLEKSRLLSDRFSAERPKGSFSTLEIQRTEQGDSAMYLCASSGGTVDDQPQHFGDGTRLSIL.

This clone was seen more than once but under ten times. J is TRBJ1-3 and V is TRBV29-1; 7 bases are a match to TRBD1. J was trimmed by 3 bases and V by 2 bases; bases with no gene match: 4. There are 14 residues in the CDR3. Germline assignment: CDR1 SQVTM and CDR2 ANQGSEA. The CDR3 sequence: CSVEKGAGGNTIYF. The CDR3 DNA follows: TGCAGCGTTGAAAAGGGGGCGGGTGGAAACACCATATATTTT.

This rearrangement joins TRBV28 to TRBJ1-3, with a tentative D call TRBD1 (6 bases). V dropped 2 bases and J dropped 2 bases, with 10 bases sitting between them. This CDR3 contains 15 residues. From germline, CDR1 is MDHEN and CDR2 SYDVKM. CDR3 residues: CASSLMQGTGNTIYF. CDR3 nucleotide sequence: TGTGCCAGCAGTTTAATGCAGGGGACTGGAAACACCATATATTTT.

In its sample, this clone was seen once. V and J are TRBV7-3 and TRBJ1-6, with 10 nucleotides matching TRBD1. The CDR3 is 15 amino acids. The junction had 4 bases not matched to a gene; V was cut back by 2 bases and J by 9 bases. Germline V CDR1 and CDR2: SGHTA, FQGTGA. The CDR3 protein is CASSLAGQGSSPLHF. Here the CDR3 DNA reads TGTGCCAGCAGCTTAGCGGGACAGGGGAGTTCACCCCTCCACTTT.